This T cell receptor (beta chain) was found in a study of vaccination effects on CD4 cells after COVID-19. V lost 3 bases to trimming and J lost 5 bases; unmatched junction nucleotides: 7. Germline-derived CDR1 and CDR2 are MDHEN and SYDVKM. This CDR3 comprises 15 residues. Sequenced by immunoSEQ multiplex PCR; TCRdb stores in-frame clones only, minus some. The data show tens of thousands of clones, more than 65% seen once. Following 10 days of culture, CD4+ T cells were isolated. Confirmation by PCR established that the person had SARS-CoV-2 infection between March and December 2020. Everyone in the study got two shots of either the BNT162b2 or mRNA-1273 vaccine. This clone was counted once. The antigen is not known.

This sample comprised CD4+ T cells from PBMCs cultured without peptide, obtained after COVID-19 vaccination. This chain connects TRBV28 to TRBJ2-7, with 10 bases matching TRBD2. This TCR was recovered from a human donor who had a prior SARS-CoV-2 infection. In DNA form, the CDR3 reads TGTGCCAGCAGTTTTTTAGCGGGAGGTCCCCACGAGCAGTACTTC. As protein: CASSFLAGGPHEQYF.